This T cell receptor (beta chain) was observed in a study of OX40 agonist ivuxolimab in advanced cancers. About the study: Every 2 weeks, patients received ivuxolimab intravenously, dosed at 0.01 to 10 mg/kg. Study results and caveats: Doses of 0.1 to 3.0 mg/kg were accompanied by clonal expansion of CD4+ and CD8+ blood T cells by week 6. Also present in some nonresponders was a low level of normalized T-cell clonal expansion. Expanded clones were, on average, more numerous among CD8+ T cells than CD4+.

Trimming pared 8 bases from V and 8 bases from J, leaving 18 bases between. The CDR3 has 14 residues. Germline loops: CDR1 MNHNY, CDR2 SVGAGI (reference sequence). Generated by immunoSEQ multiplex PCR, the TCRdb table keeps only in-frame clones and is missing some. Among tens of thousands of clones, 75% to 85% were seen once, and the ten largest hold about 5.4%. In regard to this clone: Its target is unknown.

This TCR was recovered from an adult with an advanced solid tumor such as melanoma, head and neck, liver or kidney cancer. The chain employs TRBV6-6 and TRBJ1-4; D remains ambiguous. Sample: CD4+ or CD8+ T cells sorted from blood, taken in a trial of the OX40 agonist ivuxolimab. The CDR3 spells CASRKGQVEEKLFF. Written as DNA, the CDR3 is TGTGCCAGCCGCAAAGGGCAAGTGGAGGAAAAACTGTTTTTT.